What follows is one TCR beta chain and its context. These data come from a study of Ad26.COV2.S vaccination and SARS-CoV-2 variants. Assay: immunoSEQ multiplex PCR; the TCRdb copy retains only in-frame clones and omits some. The table shows approximately 360,000 clones, with 80% to 90% occurring only once. Germline V lookup: CDR1 MNHEY, CDR2 SMNVEV (reference sequence). This CDR3 region has 13 residues. V shed 7 bases and J shed 4 bases, with 11 bases lying between them. As to treatment: 15 to 20 received Ad26.COV2.S at low or high dose, single or two shots; 5 received placebo; per-sample allocation not given. Vaccine and placebo recipients were sampled on day 63 after the first injection.

Material: peripheral blood, obtained in a trial of Ad26.COV2.S vaccine versus placebo. The V and J genes are TRBV27 and TRBJ2-1; tentatively, D is TRBD2 (5 bases). This receptor was identified in a person between 18 and 65 years old who received the Ad26.COV2.S COVID-19 vaccine or a placebo. CDR3 region: CASTQRGYNEQFF. The CDR3 DNA is TGTGCCAGCACCCAACGGGGTTACAATGAGCAGTTCTTC.